These 25 T cell receptor beta chains share one sample of origin, sequenced in a study of T cell responses to AZD1222 COVID-19 vaccine. Some clones are missing from TCRdb's copy, which holds only in-frame ones; the method was immunoSEQ multiplex PCR. The data contain 90,000 to 100,000 clones, approximately 90% of them seen just once; the ten biggest clones take up roughly 12%. The sequenced sample was peripheral blood, obtained 28 days after the second AZD1222 dose. These receptors were obtained from an adult who received the AZD1222 COVID-19 vaccine.

The chain has TRBV9 and TRBJ2-1; 8 bases align to TRBD2. With 1 base clipped from V and 7 bases from J, the junction kept 7 bases outside the gene matches. CDR1 SGDLS and CDR2 YYNGEE come from the germline V gene. CDR3 length: 15 residues. The CDR3 protein is CASSVTGGPRNEQFF. The CDR3 coding sequence is TGTGCCAGCAGCGTAACGGGAGGGCCTCGGAATGAGCAGTTCTTC.

The rearrangement uses TRBV5-6 and TRBJ1-2, with unresolved D. CDR1 is SGHDT, CDR2 YYEEEE, per germline. V was clipped by 0 bases and J by 6 bases, with 12 bases between them. The CDR3 extends over 14 amino acids. The CDR3 reads CASSLGVGVHGYTF. CDR3 in DNA: TGTGCCAGCAGCTTGGGGGTCGGGGTCCATGGCTACACCTTC.

The chain couples TRBV5-1 to TRBJ2-7; D is unclear. Trimming removed 0 bases from V and 3 bases from J, with 7 bases in between. This CDR3 comprises 13 residues. The germline CDR1 and CDR2 sequences are SGHRS and YFSETQ. CDR3 residues: CASSLDHFYEQYF. CDR3 nucleotide sequence: TGCGCCAGCAGCTTGGACCACTTCTACGAGCAGTACTTC.

The chain links TRBV2 to TRBJ1-1; 8 bases agree with TRBD1. V was clipped by 6 bases and J by 3 bases; unmatched bases: 3. This CDR3 spans 13 amino acids. The V gene's germline CDR1 is SNHLY and CDR2 FYNNEI. The CDR3 DNA follows: TGTGCCAGCAGCGGACAGGGTCACACTGAAGCTTTCTTT. This translates into CASSGQGHTEAFF.

CDR3 DNA: TGTGCCAGCAGGACACACGGACGCCCCAATGAGCAGTTCTTC. Translation: CASRTHGRPNEQFF. V and J are TRBV5-6 and TRBJ2-1; D gene uncertain. Trimming removed 5 bases at V and 6 bases at J, with 15 bases between. This CDR3 comprises 14 residues. The germline V gene has CDR1 SGHDT and CDR2 YYEEEE. The entire variable domain, with the rest obtained from reference TRBV5-6 and TRBJ2-1, is as follows: DAGVTQSPTHLIKTRGQQVTLRCSPKSGHDTVSWYQQALGQGPQFIFQYYEEEERQRGNFPDRFSGHQFPNYSSELNVNALLLGDSALYLCASRTHGRPNEQFFGPGTRLTVL.

The gene calls are TRBV21-1 and TRBJ2-5; the DNA was not compared with TRBD1, the D call given in the table. TRBV21-1 is a known pseudogene. The CDR3 has 16 amino acids. As DNA, the CDR3 is TGTGCCAGCAGCAAAGGGAACAGGGCTTTGCGAGAGACCCAGTACTTC. This translates into CASSKGNRALRETQYF.

The genes are TRBV27 and TRBJ1-5; 8 bases map to TRBD1. Germline V CDR1 and CDR2: MNHEY, SMNVEV (reference sequence). CDR3 length equals 15 residues. The ends lost 4 bases at V and 6 bases at J; junction bases unmatched: 8. The CDR3 sequence is CASSSLTGGPQPQHF. For the CDR3, the DNA is TGTGCCAGCAGTTCCTTAACAGGGGGTCCTCAGCCCCAGCATTTT.

The V gene is TRBV11-1, the J gene TRBJ2-2, with no clear D. The CDR3 spans 14 residues. V was trimmed by 5 bases and J by 5 bases, leaving 12 bases between them. Germline V CDR1 and CDR2: SGHAT, FQDESV (reference sequence). The CDR3 DNA reads TGTGCCAGCAGCCCGATTTACCGTACCGGGGAGCTGTTTTTT. It is translated as CASSPIYRTGELFF. Variable domain in full (rest from reference TRBV11-1 and TRBJ2-2): EAEVAQSPRYKITEKSQAVAFWCDPISGHATLYWYRQILGQGPELLVQFQDESVVDDSQLPKDRFSAERLKGVDSTLKIQPAELGDSAMYLCASSPIYRTGELFFGEGSRLTVL.

The chain carries TRBV6-5 and TRBJ1-5; no reliable D call. This CDR3 is 14 amino acids long. The V end lost 7 bases, the J end lost 0 bases, and 10 bases lay between the germline ends. Germline V gene lookup returns CDR1 MNHEY and CDR2 SVGAGI. CDR3 in amino acids: CASNNDYSNQPQHF. DNA of the CDR3: TGTGCCAGCAATAACGACTATAGCAATCAGCCCCAGCATTTT.

The chain has TRBV3-1 (or the pseudogene TRBV3-2) and TRBJ2-5, with TRBD2 identical over 13 bases. Trimming removed 4 bases from V and 4 bases from J; junction bases left unmatched: 0. This CDR3 has 14 residues. Per germline, CDR1 LGHDT and CDR2 YNNKEL (reference sequence). CDR3 residues: CASSRTSGRETQYF. The CDR3 nucleotides are TGTGCCAGCAGCCGGACTAGCGGGAGAGAGACCCAGTACTTC.

The J gene is TRBJ2-7, the V gene TRBV25-1; D unclear. Trimming cost V 1 base and J 3 bases, with 4 bases left between them. Germline loops: CDR1 MGHDK, CDR2 SYGVNS. There are 12 residues in the CDR3. CDR3: CASSELDYEQYF. The CDR3 bases are TGTGCCAGCAGTGAATTGGACTACGAGCAGTACTTC.

The chain employs TRBV11-1 and TRBJ2-5, with a possible D match to TRBD1 (5 bases). Germline V gene lookup returns CDR1 SGHAT and CDR2 FQDESV (reference sequence). V lost 5 bases and J lost 2, with 12 bases in between. The CDR3 consists of 14 residues. This CDR3 reads CASSPRQSQETQYF. The CDR3 DNA is TGTGCCAGCAGCCCAAGACAGTCTCAAGAGACCCAGTACTTC. Complete variable domain (other parts from reference TRBV11-1 and TRBJ2-5): EAEVAQSPRYKITEKSQAVAFWCDPISGHATLYWYRQILGQGPELLVQFQDESVVDDSQLPKDRFSAERLKGVDSTLKIQPAELGDSAMYLCASSPRQSQETQYFGPGTRLLVL.

V and J are TRBV25-1 and TRBJ2-5; either TRBD1 or TRBD2 may fit D (5 bases each). The length of the CDR3 is 11 residues. Per germline, CDR1 MGHDK and CDR2 SYGVNS. The V end lost 5 bases, the J end lost 5 bases, and 6 bases lay between the germline ends. The CDR3 DNA is TGTGCCAGCAGTTGGGGGGAGACCCAGTACTTC. Residues: CASSWGETQYF.

This chain uses TRBV15 with TRBJ2-3; D remains unclear. Trimming stripped 1 base from V and 10 bases from J, with 12 bases between. Germline V CDR1 and CDR2: LNHNV, YYDKDF (reference sequence). The CDR3 loop spans 13 amino acids. Here the CDR3 DNA reads TGTGCCACCAGCAGAGCCCTAAACCCATCGCAGTATTTT. Its translation is CATSRALNPSQYF.

The rearrangement links TRBV9 to TRBJ2-1; D is possibly TRBD1 (5 bases). V was clipped by 0 bases and J by 0 bases, with 7 bases between them. CDR1 SGDLS and CDR2 YYNGEE come from the germline V gene. This CDR3 is built from 15 residues. The CDR3 DNA sequence: TGTGCCAGCAGCGTAGCGCAGGGCTCCTACAATGAGCAGTTCTTC. This codes for CASSVAQGSYNEQFF.

This clone was seen only once. J is TRBJ1-3 and V is TRBV5-6, with D possibly being TRBD1 (5 bases). This CDR3 region has 15 residues. Looked up from germline, CDR1 is SGHDT and CDR2 is YYEEEE. V gave up 1 base and J gave up 7 bases, with 15 bases separating them. As DNA, the CDR3 is TGTGCCAGCAGCTTGATGCGGGGGGAGTTTAACACCATATATTTT. Residues: CASSLMRGEFNTIYF.

This clone was detected only a few times. Other DNA variants within this sample encode the same CDR3. The rearrangement joins TRBV27 to TRBJ1-5, with D perhaps matching TRBD1 (5 bases). The CDR3 extends over 14 amino acids. V was cut by 6 bases and J by 4 bases, with 13 bases left in between. CDR1 MNHEY and CDR2 SMNVEV come from the germline V gene (reference sequence). The CDR3 here is CASSFLGGNQPQHF. DNA for the CDR3: TGTGCCAGCAGCTTTCTTGGGGGGAATCAGCCCCAGCATTTT.

The V gene is TRBV25-1, the J gene TRBJ1-2; 7 bases match TRBD1. V was pared by 5 bases and J by 2 bases, with 5 bases of the junction left unmatched. CDR1 is MGHDK, CDR2 SYGVNS, per germline. The CDR3 covers 14 residues. The CDR3 is CASSRQGANYGYTF. The CDR3 DNA follows: TGTGCCAGCAGTAGACAGGGCGCCAACTATGGCTACACCTTC.

The chain combines TRBV25-1 with TRBJ2-3; TRBD2 matches at 10 bases. The CDR3 runs 17 residues. CDR1 is MGHDK and CDR2 is SYGVNS in the germline V gene. The J segment lost 4 bases and the V segment lost 0 bases, leaving 7 bases of the junction unmatched. This CDR3 is CASSEYISGGVADTQYF. CDR3 in DNA: TGTGCCAGCAGTGAATATATCAGCGGGGGGGTAGCAGATACGCAGTATTTT.

The chain joins TRBV2 to TRBJ2-7, with 7 bases that match TRBD1. The V segment lost 6 bases and the J segment 5 bases; nucleotides outside the gene matches: 7. Germline V gene lookup returns CDR1 SNHLY and CDR2 FYNNEI. The length of the CDR3 is 13 residues. The CDR3 here is CASSLQGWDEQYF. CDR3 DNA: TGTGCCAGCAGCCTACAGGGGTGGGACGAGCAGTACTTC.

V is TRBV5-4 and J is TRBJ1-4; TRBD1 is a possible D gene (6 bases). Looked up from germline, CDR1 is SGHNT and CDR2 is YYREEE (reference sequence). V was shortened by 3 bases and J by 7 bases, with 16 bases between the two germline ends. CDR3 length: 15 amino acids. The CDR3 DNA sequence: TGTGCCAGCAGCTCGGGGGGACAAGGGGGTGAAAAACTGTTTTTT. This gives the protein CASSSGGQGGEKLFF.

This sequence joins TRBV21-1 and TRBJ1-4. TRBV21-1 is listed as a pseudogene. The CDR3 contains 13 residues. CDR3 sequence reads: CASSLTGPHMRVF. The CDR3 coding sequence is TGTGCCAGCAGCCTCACGGGGCCGCACATGAGGGTTTTT.

This clone was counted once. The chain recombines TRBV5-6 with TRBJ2-2; D is ambiguous. V was trimmed by 3 bases and J by 1 base, leaving 7 bases between them. Germline V gives CDR1 SGHDT, CDR2 YYEEEE. CDR3 size: 14 residues. CDR3 nucleotide sequence: TGTGCCAGCAGCTCTTTACGGAACACCGGGGAGCTGTTTTTT. Translated, it gives CASSSLRNTGELFF. Together with reference TRBV5-6 and TRBJ2-2, the CDR3 gives the full variable domain: DAGVTQSPTHLIKTRGQQVTLRCSPKSGHDTVSWYQQALGQGPQFIFQYYEEEERQRGNFPDRFSGHQFPNYSSELNVNALLLGDSALYLCASSSLRNTGELFFGEGSRLTVL.

The genes are TRBV9 and TRBJ2-6; D call uncertain. The V gene lost 4 bases and the J gene lost 4 bases, with 12 bases spanning the gap. The germline CDR1 and CDR2 sequences are SGDLS and YYNGEE. The CDR3 runs to 15 residues. The CDR3 nucleotides read TGTGCCAGCAGCTCACGAACGACGGGGGCCAACGTCCTGACTTTC. As protein: CASSSRTTGANVLTF.

The sample holds one count of this clone. The rearrangement uses TRBV2 and TRBJ2-3; the match to TRBD2 covers 9 bases. Germline loops: CDR1 SNHLY, CDR2 FYNNEI. J lost 4 bases, V lost 1 base, and 9 bases had no gene match. The CDR3 consists of 17 residues. CDR3 nucleotides: TGTGCCAGCAGTGAAGTTGATGGGGGACTAGCAGCAGATACGCAGTATTTT. This encodes CASSEVDGGLAADTQYF.